This T cell receptor beta chain is from a study of human T cells and chemical hapten exposure. Study overall: Mostly female patients had alopecia areata, totalis or universalis.

Trimming stripped 3 bases from V and 7 bases from J, with 16 bases between. In germline, CDR1 is DFQATT, CDR2 SNEGSKA (reference sequence). CDR3 length: 14 amino acids. As for time point: patch test 1, 2 weeks after DPC sensitization. This sample's treatment: therapeutic diphenylcyclopropenone sensitization with weekly scalp DPC. Unfractionated whole blood yielded total RNA. This clonotype was found many times. The authors' processing: The median was roughly 100,000 TCRs per sample, ranging 23,224 to 690,600. From the RACE reads, TCRdb called clonotypes with MiXCR, one entry per CDR3 protein. What appears here as the V and J calls and clone size reflects TCRdb's work, not the paper's. The sample includes 40,000 to 50,000 distinct CDR3 sequences, just under 4% of them seen just once.

The specimen comprised whole blood, sampled in connection with sensitization to the hapten diphenylcyclopropenone (DPC). The V call is TRBV20-1, the J call TRBJ2-1, with TRBD2 as a possible D gene (6 bases). This clonotype was sampled from a man aged 45-60 years with alopecia areata. Some clones in this sample may be carry-over from other donors' samples. CDR3 sequence: CSASGAGSLNEQFF. Written as DNA, the CDR3 is TGCAGTGCTAGTGGGGCGGGAAGTCTAAATGAGCAGTTCTTC.